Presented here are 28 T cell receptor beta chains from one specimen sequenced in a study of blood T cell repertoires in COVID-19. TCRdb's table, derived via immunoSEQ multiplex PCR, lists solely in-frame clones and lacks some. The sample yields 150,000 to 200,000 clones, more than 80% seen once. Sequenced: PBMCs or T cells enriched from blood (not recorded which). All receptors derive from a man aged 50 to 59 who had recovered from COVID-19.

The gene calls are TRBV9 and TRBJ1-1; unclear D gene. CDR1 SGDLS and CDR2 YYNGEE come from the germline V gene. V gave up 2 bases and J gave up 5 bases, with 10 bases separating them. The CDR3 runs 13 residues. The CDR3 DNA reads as TGTGCCAGCAGCGTTCCAGGAGGGACTGAAGCTTTCTTT. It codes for CASSVPGGTEAFF.

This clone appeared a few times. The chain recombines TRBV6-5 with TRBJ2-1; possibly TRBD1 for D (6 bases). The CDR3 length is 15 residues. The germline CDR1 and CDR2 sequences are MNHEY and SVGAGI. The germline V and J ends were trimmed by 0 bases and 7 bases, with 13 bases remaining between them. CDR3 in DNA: TGTGCCAGCAGTTACTCTAAGGGGACAAAGAATGAGCAGTTCTTC. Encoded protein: CASSYSKGTKNEQFF.

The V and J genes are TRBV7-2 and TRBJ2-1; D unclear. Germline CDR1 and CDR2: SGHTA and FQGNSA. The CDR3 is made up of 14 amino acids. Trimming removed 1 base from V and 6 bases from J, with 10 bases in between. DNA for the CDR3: TGTGCCAGCAGCTTAGAGAATTCGGTCAATGAGCAGTTCTTC. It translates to CASSLENSVNEQFF.

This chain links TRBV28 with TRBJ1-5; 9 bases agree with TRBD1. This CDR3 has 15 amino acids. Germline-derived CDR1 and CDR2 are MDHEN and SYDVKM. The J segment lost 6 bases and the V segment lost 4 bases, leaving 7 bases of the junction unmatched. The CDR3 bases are TGTGCCAGCAGTTCTCCGGGACAGGGTCTTCAGCCCCAGCATTTT. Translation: CASSSPGQGLQPQHF.

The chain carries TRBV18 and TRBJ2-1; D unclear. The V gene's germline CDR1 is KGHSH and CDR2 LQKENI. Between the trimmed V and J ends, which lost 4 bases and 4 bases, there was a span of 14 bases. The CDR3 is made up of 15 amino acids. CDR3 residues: CASSRGSQTYNEQFF. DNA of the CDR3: TGTGCCAGCTCACGTGGAAGCCAGACTTACAATGAGCAGTTCTTC.

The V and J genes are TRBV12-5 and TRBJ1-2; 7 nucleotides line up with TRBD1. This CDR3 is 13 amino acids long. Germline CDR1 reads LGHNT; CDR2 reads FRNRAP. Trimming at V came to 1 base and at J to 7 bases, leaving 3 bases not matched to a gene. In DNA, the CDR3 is TGTGCTAGTGGTTTGGACAGGGGTAGTGGCTACACCTTC. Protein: CASGLDRGSGYTF.

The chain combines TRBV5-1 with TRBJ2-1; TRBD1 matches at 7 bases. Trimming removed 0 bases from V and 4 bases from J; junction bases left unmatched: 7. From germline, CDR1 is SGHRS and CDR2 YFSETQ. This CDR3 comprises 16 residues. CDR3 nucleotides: TGCGCCAGCAGCTTGGACCGGGACAGCTATTACAATGAGCAGTTCTTC. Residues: CASSLDRDSYYNEQFF.

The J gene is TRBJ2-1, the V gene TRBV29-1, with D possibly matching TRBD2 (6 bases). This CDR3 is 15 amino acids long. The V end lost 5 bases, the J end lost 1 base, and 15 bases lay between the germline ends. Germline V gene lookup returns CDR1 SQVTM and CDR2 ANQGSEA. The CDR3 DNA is TGCAGCGTTACACGGGGCGGGGTTTCCTACAATGAGCAGTTCTTC. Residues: CSVTRGGVSYNEQFF.

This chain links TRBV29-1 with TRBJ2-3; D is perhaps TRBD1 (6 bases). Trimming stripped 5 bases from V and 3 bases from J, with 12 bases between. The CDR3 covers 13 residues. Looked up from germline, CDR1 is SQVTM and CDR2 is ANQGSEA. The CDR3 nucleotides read TGCAGCGTTAGCAGGGGAAGGACAGATACGCAGTATTTT. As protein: CSVSRGRTDTQYF.

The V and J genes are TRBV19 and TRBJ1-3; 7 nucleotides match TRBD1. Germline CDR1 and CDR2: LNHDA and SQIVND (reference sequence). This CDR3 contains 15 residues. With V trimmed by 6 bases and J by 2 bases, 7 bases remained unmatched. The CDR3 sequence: CASRPGQSAGNTIYF. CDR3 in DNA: TGTGCCAGTAGACCGGGACAGTCTGCTGGAAACACCATATATTTT.

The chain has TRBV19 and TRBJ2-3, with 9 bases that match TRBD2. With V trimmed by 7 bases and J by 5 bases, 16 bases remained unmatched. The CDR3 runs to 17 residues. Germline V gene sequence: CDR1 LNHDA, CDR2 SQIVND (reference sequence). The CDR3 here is CASTPLGRGGGEDTQYF. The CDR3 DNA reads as TGTGCCAGTACCCCCCTCGGGCGGGGGGGCGGCGAAGATACGCAGTATTTT.

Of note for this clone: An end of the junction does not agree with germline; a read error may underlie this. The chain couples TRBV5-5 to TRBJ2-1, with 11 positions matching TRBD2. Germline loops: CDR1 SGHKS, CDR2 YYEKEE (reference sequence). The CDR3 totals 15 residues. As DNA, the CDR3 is TGTGCCAGCAGCTTGTCGTCTAGCGGGGGGCTGGTGGGGCTCTTC. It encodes CASSLSSSGGLVGLF.

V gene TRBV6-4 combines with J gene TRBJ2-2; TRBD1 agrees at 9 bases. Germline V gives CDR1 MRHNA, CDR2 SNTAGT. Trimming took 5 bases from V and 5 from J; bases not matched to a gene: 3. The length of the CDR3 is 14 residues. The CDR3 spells CASSPTGGTGELFF. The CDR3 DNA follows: TGTGCCAGCAGTCCGACAGGGGGGACCGGGGAGCTGTTTTTT.

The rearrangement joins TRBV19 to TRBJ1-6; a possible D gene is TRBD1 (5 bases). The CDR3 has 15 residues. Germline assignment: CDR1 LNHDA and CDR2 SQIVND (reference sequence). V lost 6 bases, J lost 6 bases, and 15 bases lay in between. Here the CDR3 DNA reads TGTGCCAGTAGCCAGCGGGACCTGAGTAATTCACCCCTCCACTTT. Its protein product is CASSQRDLSNSPLHF.

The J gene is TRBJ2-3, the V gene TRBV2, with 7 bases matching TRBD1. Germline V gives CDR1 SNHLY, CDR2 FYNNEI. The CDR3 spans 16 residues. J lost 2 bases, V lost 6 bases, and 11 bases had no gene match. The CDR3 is CASSLTMGQYTDTQYF. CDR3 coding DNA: TGTGCCAGCAGCCTCACGATGGGACAGTACACAGATACGCAGTATTTT.

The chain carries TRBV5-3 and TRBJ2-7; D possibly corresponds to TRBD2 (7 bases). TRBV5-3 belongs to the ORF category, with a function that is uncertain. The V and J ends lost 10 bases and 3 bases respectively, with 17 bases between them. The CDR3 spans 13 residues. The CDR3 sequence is CAPPLGGLYEQYF. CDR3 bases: TGTGCCCCTCCTTTGGGGGGGCTCTACGAGCAGTACTTC.

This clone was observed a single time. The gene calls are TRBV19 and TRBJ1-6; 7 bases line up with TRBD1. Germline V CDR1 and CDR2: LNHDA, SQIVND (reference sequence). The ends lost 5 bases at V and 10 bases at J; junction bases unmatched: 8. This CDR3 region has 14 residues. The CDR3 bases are TGTGCCAGTAGTCCCCGACAGGGCTACTCACCCCTCCACTTT. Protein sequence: CASSPRQGYSPLHF.

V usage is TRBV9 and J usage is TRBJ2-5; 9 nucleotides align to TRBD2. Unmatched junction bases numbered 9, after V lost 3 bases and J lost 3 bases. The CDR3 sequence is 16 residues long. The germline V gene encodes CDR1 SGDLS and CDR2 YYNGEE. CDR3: CASSGMTSGAKETQYF. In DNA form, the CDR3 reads TGTGCCAGCAGCGGGATGACTAGCGGAGCGAAAGAGACCCAGTACTTC.

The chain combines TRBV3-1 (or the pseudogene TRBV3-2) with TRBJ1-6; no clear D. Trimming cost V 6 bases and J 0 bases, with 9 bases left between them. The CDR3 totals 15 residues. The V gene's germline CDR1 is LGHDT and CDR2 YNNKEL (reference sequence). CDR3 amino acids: CASSLQSSYNSPLHF. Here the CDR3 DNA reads TGTGCCAGCAGTCTACAGAGCTCCTATAATTCACCCCTCCACTTT.

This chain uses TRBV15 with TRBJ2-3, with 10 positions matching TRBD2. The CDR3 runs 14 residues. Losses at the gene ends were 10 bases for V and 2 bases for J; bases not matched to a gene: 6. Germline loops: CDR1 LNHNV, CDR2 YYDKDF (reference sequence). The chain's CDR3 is CAIKLAGLTDTQYF. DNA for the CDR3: TGTGCCATCAAACTAGCGGGACTCACAGATACGCAGTATTTT.

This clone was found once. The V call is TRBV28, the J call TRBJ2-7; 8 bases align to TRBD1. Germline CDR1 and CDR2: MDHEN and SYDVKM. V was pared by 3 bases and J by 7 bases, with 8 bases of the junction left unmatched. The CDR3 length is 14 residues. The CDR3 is CASSLLAGGGEQYF. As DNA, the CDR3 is TGTGCCAGCAGTTTGTTGGCAGGGGGCGGAGAGCAGTACTTC.

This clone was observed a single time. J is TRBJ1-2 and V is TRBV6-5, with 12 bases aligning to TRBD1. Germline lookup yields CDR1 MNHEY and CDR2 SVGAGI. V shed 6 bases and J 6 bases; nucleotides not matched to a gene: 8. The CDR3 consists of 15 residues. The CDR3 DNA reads TGTGCCAGCAGCAGGATGGGGACAGGGGGCAATGGCTACACCTTC. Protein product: CASSRMGTGGNGYTF.

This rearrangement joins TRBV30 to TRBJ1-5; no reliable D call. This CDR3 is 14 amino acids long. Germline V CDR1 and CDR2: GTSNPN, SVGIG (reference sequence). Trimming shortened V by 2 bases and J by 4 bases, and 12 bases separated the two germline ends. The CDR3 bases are TGTGCCTGGAGTTCAGGCGAGCCTAATCAGCCCCAGCATTTT. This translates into CAWSSGEPNQPQHF.

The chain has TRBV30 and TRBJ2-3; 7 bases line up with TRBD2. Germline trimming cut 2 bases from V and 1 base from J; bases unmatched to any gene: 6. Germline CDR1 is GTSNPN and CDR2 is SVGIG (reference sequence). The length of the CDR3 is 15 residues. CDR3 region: CAWSRGGGGTDTQYF. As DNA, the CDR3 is TGTGCCTGGAGTCGTGGGGGGGGAGGCACAGATACGCAGTATTTT. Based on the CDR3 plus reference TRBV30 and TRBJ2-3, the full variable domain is SQTIHQWPATLVQPVGSPLSLECTVEGTSNPNLYWYRQAAGRGLQLLFYSVGIGQISSEVPQNLSASRPQDRQFILSSKKLLLSDSGFYLCAWSRGGGGTDTQYFGPGTRLTVL.

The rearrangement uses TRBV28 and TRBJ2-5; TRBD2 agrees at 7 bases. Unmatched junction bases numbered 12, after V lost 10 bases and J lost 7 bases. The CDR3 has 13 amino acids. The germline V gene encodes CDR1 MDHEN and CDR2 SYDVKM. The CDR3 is CAIQAGRSATQYF. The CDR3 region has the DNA TGTGCCATCCAAGCGGGGAGGAGCGCGACCCAGTACTTC.

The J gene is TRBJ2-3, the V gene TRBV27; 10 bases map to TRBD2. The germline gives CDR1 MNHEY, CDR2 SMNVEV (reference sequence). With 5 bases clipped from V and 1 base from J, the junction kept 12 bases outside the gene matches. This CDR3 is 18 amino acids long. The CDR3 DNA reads TGTGCCAGCAGTCCCAACAGCGGGGGGGTCCTCGGCACAGATACGCAGTATTTT. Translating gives CASSPNSGGVLGTDTQYF.

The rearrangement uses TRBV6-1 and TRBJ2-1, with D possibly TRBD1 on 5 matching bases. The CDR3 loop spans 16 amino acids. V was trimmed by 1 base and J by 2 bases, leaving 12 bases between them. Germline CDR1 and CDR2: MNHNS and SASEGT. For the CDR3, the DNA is TGTGCCAGCAGTGAAGGACAGAAAAACCCCTACAATGAGCAGTTCTTC. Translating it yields CASSEGQKNPYNEQFF.

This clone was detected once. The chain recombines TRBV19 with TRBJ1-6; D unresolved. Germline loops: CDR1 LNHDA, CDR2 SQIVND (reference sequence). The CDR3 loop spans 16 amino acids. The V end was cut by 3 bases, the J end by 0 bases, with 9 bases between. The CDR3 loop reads CASSMYVSSYNSPLHF. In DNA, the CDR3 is TGTGCCAGTAGTATGTACGTTAGCTCCTATAATTCACCCCTCCACTTT. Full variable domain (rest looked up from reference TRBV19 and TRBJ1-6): DGGITQSPKYLFRKEGQNVTLSCEQNLNHDAMYWYRQDPGQGLRLIYYSQIVNDFQKGDIAEGYSVSREKKESFPLTVTSAQKNPTAFYLCASSMYVSSYNSPLHFGNGTRLTVT.